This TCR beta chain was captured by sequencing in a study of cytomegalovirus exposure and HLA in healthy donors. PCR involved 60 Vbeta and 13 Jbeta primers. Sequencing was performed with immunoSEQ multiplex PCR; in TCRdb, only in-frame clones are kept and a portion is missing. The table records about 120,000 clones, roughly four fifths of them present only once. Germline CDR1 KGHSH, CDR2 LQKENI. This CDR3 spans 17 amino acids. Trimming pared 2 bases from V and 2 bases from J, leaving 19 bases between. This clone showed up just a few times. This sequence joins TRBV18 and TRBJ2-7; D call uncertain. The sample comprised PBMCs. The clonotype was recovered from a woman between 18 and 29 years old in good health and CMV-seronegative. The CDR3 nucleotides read TGTGCCAGCTCACCAATGAGGTCCTCCTCTAACGCCTACGAGCAGTACTTC. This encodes CASSPMRSSSNAYEQYF.